Given below is one T cell receptor beta chain in context. The CDR3 is made up of 17 amino acids. The germline gives CDR1 WSHSY, CDR2 SAAADI. Germline trimming cut 3 bases from V and 0 bases from J; bases unmatched to any gene: 5. The sample comes from a study of CD4 and CD8 cells across lung adenocarcinoma regions. The patients had localized lung adenocarcinoma, a non-small cell subtype. TCRdb itself ran the PCR reads through MiXCR, one entry per CDR3 protein. The table has about 9,600 distinct CDR3 sequences, approximately 49% seen once. The chain links TRBV10-2 to TRBJ2-1, with TRBD2 matching 10 bases. The clonotype originates from a male donor with lung adenocarcinoma. The CD4 and CD8 labels of this study may be unreliable. The sample consisted of CD4+ T cells from the margin of a lung tumor. The CDR3, as DNA: TGCGCCAGCAGTGAAACGTCTAGCGGGAGCTCCTACAATGAGCAGTTCTTC. As protein: CASSETSSGSSYNEQFF.